A selection of T cell receptor beta chains follows, all from one sample in a study of blood T cell repertoires in COVID-19. Libraries were prepared by immunoSEQ multiplex PCR; TCRdb keeps only in-frame clonotypes and omits some of them. This sample has 250,000 to 300,000 clones, with roughly 87% found just once. The sample taken for sequencing was PBMCs or T cells enriched from blood (not recorded which). Receptors were obtained from a woman aged 30 to 39 who had recovered from COVID-19. The CDR3 runs from the conserved cysteine through the conserved F or W. D genes are given only for firm matches. Clone size is not always given. Where it is, it says once, few, many or a class for expanded clones.

abundance	v_gene	j_gene	d_gene	CDR3aa	CDR3nt
once	TRBV19	TRBJ2-7	.	CASSFGNPTAYEQYF	TGTGCCAGTAGTTTCGGGAACCCCACAGCCTACGAGCAGTACTTC
.	TRBV19	TRBJ2-1	.	CASSISGRSYNEQFF	TGTGCCAGTAGTATAAGCGGACGCTCCTACAATGAGCAGTTCTTC
.	TRBV7-2	TRBJ1-2	.	CASSLQAYGYTF	TGTGCCAGCAGCTTACAGGCCTATGGCTACACCTTC
.	TRBV7-6	TRBJ1-1	TRBD1	CASSPGQGHTEAFF	TGTGCCAGCAGCCCAGGACAGGGACACACTGAAGCTTTCTTT
.	TRBV7-9	TRBJ2-1	TRBD2	CASSPGRAGDAYNEQFF	TGTGCCAGCAGCCCAGGGAGGGCGGGGGATGCCTACAATGAGCAGTTCTTC
.	TRBV2	TRBJ2-2	TRBD1	CASRGDSTLGELFF	TGTGCCAGCAGGGGGGACAGTACGCTGGGGGAGCTGTTTTTT
once	TRBV28	TRBJ1-1	TRBD1	CASSLLSGGNTEAFF	TGTGCCAGCAGTTTATTGTCAGGGGGGAACACTGAAGCTTTCTTT
.	TRBV2	TRBJ2-5	TRBD2	CASTRLAGGFRQETQYF	TGTGCCAGCACTAGACTAGCGGGGGGTTTTCGGCAAGAGACCCAGTACTTC
.	TRBV27	TRBJ2-7	.	CASSFVGSRYEQYF	TGTGCCAGCAGTTTCGTCGGGAGTCGCTACGAGCAGTACTTC
.	TRBV30	TRBJ2-7	TRBD2	CACRRAGEWEQYF	TGTGCCTGCCGGCGAGCGGGAGAGTGGGAGCAGTACTTC
.	TRBV18	TRBJ2-7	TRBD1	CASSSIPGQGSSYEQYF	TGTGCCAGCTCATCAATCCCGGGACAGGGGAGCTCCTACGAGCAGTACTTC
.	TRBV25-1	TRBJ2-1	.	CASSYSETGNEQFF	TGTGCCAGCAGTTACTCCGAGACTGGCAATGAGCAGTTCTTC
.	TRBV28	TRBJ2-7	.	CASSLAGFSYEQYF	TGTGCCAGCAGTTTGGCGGGGTTCTCCTACGAGCAGTACTTC
once	TRBV2	TRBJ1-1	.	CASSEIGDTEAFF	TGTGCCAGCAGTGAAATAGGGGACACTGAAGCTTTCTTT
.	TRBV6-2/TRBV6-3	TRBJ1-1	TRBD1	CASSPWSGGLNTEAFF	TGTGCCAGCAGTCCCTGGTCAGGGGGCCTGAACACTGAAGCTTTCTTT
few	TRBV27	TRBJ1-2	TRBD1	CATLGGRPTNYGYTF	TGTGCCACCCTAGGGGGCAGACCGACTAACTATGGCTACACCTTC
.	TRBV15	TRBJ1-5	TRBD1	CATSRDWDRGRRNQPQHF	TGTGCCACCAGCAGAGATTGGGACAGGGGGCGACGCAATCAGCCCCAGCATTTT
.	TRBV3-1/TRBV3-2	TRBJ2-7	.	CASSQAGIPYEQYF	TGTGCCAGCAGCCAAGCAGGGATCCCCTACGAGCAGTACTTC
.	TRBV4-3	TRBJ2-7	.	CASSEDSLAYEQYF	TGCGCCAGCAGCGAGGACAGCTTAGCCTACGAGCAGTACTTC
.	TRBV27	TRBJ1-2	.	CASSLLQGDGYTF	TGTGCCAGCAGTCTCTTACAGGGCGATGGCTACACCTTC
.	TRBV6-2/TRBV6-3	TRBJ1-1	.	CASSQQENTEAFF	TGTGCCAGCAGCCAACAGGAGAACACTGAAGCTTTCTTT
.	TRBV6-5	TRBJ1-1	.	CASSYRGLMNTEAFF	TGTGCCAGCAGTTATCGGGGACTCATGAACACTGAAGCTTTCTTT
.	TRBV5-1	TRBJ1-3	.	CASSGSSGNTIYF	TGCGCCAGTTCAGGGTCCTCTGGAAACACCATATATTTT
.	TRBV28	TRBJ2-7	.	CASIDSVYSYEQYF	TGTGCCAGCATTGATAGCGTCTACTCCTACGAGCAGTACTTC
.	TRBV7-3	TRBJ2-2	TRBD1	CASSLGARTGSNTGELFF	TGTGCCAGCAGCTTAGGGGCTCGGACAGGGTCGAACACCGGGGAGCTGTTTTTT
.	TRBV2	TRBJ2-5	.	CASSSMGETQYF	TGTGCCAGCAGTTCAATGGGCGAGACCCAGTACTTC
.	TRBV18	TRBJ2-5	TRBD1	CASSPPIGQDRETQYF	TGTGCCAGCTCACCACCCATAGGACAGGATCGGGAGACCCAGTACTTC
.	TRBV7-6	TRBJ2-7	TRBD1	CASSLGGQGSYEQYF	TGTGCCAGCAGCTTAGGGGGACAGGGATCCTACGAGCAGTACTTC
.	TRBV11-2	TRBJ2-7	.	CASSPLQRSYEQYF	TGTGCCAGCAGCCCCCTCCAGCGCTCCTACGAGCAGTACTTC
.	TRBV24-1	TRBJ2-3	TRBD2	CATSDRSGTSGVFTDTQYF	TGTGCCACCAGTGACCGCTCCGGGACTAGCGGGGTGTTCACAGATACGCAGTATTTT
.	TRBV9	TRBJ1-6	.	CASSVEGRGYNSPLHF	TGTGCCAGCAGCGTAGAGGGGAGGGGGTATAATTCACCCCTCCACTTT
.	TRBV5-8	TRBJ2-6	TRBD1	CASSLGQTYSGANVLTF	TGTGCCAGCAGCCTGGGACAGACCTACTCTGGGGCCAACGTCCTGACTTTC
.	TRBV5-1	TRBJ1-1	TRBD1	CASSSLDRDTEAFF	TGCGCCAGCAGCTCGTTGGACAGGGACACTGAAGCTTTCTTT